This T cell receptor (beta chain) was captured in a study of cytomegalovirus exposure and HLA in healthy donors. Overall study results and limits: About 87% or about 30% of the time was how often most TCR beta V segments were productive, according to an earlier analysis. In a later analysis, TCR association rates varied by HLA locus: DRB1 most, HLA-C fewest. Certain indistinguishable V segments, among them TRBV6-2 and TRBV6-3, were excluded.

The primer mix had 60 Vbeta and 13 Jbeta primers. Sequencing used immunoSEQ multiplex PCR; TCRdb keeps in-frame clones, though not all of them. The table has fewer than 200,000 clones, under 85% seen once. Per the germline V gene, CDR1 is SGHTA and CDR2 is FQGNSA. With 3 bases clipped from V and 2 bases from J, the junction kept 2 bases outside the gene matches. The CDR3 extends over 14 amino acids. This clone was picked up one time. The antigen is not known. The rearrangement joins TRBV7-2 to TRBJ2-5; 8 bases fit TRBD1. What was sequenced was PBMCs. The TCR was taken from a man aged 50-60 years in good health and CMV-seronegative. As DNA, the CDR3 is TGTGCCAGCAGCTTCAGGGGGCGTCAAGAGACCCAGTACTTC. It codes for CASSFRGRQETQYF.